The rows below give T cell receptor beta chains drawn from one sample of a study of tumor and adjacent non-tumor tissue in lung cancer. TCRdb itself ran the multiplex PCR reads through MiXCR, one entry per CDR3 protein. Among roughly 120,000 distinct CDR3 sequences listed, around 82% were seen once. Sequencing was performed on lung tumor tissue. The receptors derive from an older man with non-small cell lung cancer. CDR3s include the opening cysteine and the closing phenylalanine or tryptophan. The D gene is left open where the match is weak. Where a row states a size, it is once, few, many or the class of an expanded clone; other rows omit it.

v_call,j_call,clone_size,d_call,cdr3_nt,cdr3_aa
TRBV7-8,TRBJ1-2,many,-,TGTGCCAGCAGCTACCTCGGGGACCGACACTATGGCTACACCTTC,CASSYLGDRHYGYTF
TRBV11-2,TRBJ2-2,-,TRBD2,TGTGCCAGTAGCTGGGGGGGGGGACCCACCAGGGAGCTGTTTTTT,CASSWGGGPTRELFF
TRBV7-9,TRBJ1-6,-,TRBD1,TGTGCCAGCAGTAACAGGGGCTCACACCTCCACTTT,CASSNRGSHLHF
TRBV4-2,TRBJ2-7,-,TRBD1,TGTGCCCGCAGTCAAGGACAGGATCTCTACGAGCAGTACTTC,CARSQGQDLYEQYF
TRBV4-3,TRBJ1-2,-,TRBD1,TGCGCCAGCAGCCAAGACCTCGGGACAGTATGCTGCACCTTC,CASSQDLGTVCCTF
TRBV29-1,TRBJ1-1,-,TRBD1,TGCAACGTTCTGGACAGGGGTGGGGACACTGAAGCTTTCTTT,CNVLDRGGDTEAFF
TRBV29-1,TRBJ2-7,-,-,TGCAGTGTAAGATATCTTAGCGAGAGAAGCGAGCAGTACTTC,CSVRYLSERSEQYF
TRBV11-3,TRBJ2-3,-,-,TGTACCAGCAGTGCGACAGGTCACCTCACAGATACGCAGTATTTT,CTSSATGHLTDTQYF
TRBV4-1,TRBJ1-5,-,-,TGCGCCAGCAGCCACCTTCCAAGCGGACTCTATAGCAATCAGCCCCAGCATTTT,CASSHLPSGLYSNQPQHF
TRBV4-1,TRBJ2-7,-,-,TGCGCCAGCATCCAACAATTACAGGGAATAACCTACGAGCAGTACTTC,CASIQQLQGITYEQYF
TRBV29-1,TRBJ1-6,-,-,TGCAGCGTTACCATTACAGGGTGGAGTGGTGGGTCACCCCTCCACTTT,CSVTITGWSGGSPLHF
TRBV20-1,TRBJ2-1,many,TRBD1,TGCAGTGCTAGAGAGACAGGGCCATACAATGAGCAGTTCTTC,CSARETGPYNEQFF
TRBV29-1,TRBJ2-1,-,-,TGCAGCGTCCATGGGCAGAGGTCCTACAATGAGCAGTTCTTC,CSVHGQRSYNEQFF
TRBV4-2,TRBJ2-7,-,TRBD1,TGTGTCAGCAGCCAAGGACAGGGTCTCTACGAGCAAAACTTC,CVSSQGQGLYEQNF
TRBV5-6,TRBJ2-2,many,-,TGTGCCAGCAGCTTCTTCGGATCGAGAGACACCGGGGAGCTGTTTTTT,CASSFFGSRDTGELFF
TRBV11-3,TRBJ2-3,-,TRBD2,TGTGCCAGCAGCCTAAGGGGTCTAGCGGGAGGGCGAAATATGCAGTTTTTT,CASSLRGLAGGRNMQFF
TRBV6-1,TRBJ2-6,-,-,TGTTCCAGCGGGCACTCTGGGGCCGACGTCCTGACTTTC,CSSGHSGADVLTF
TRBV6-2/TRBV6-3,TRBJ2-1,-,TRBD2,TGTGCCAGCAGACCAGGGGGGACTAGCGGTCACAGCTCCTATAATGAGCAGTTCTTC,CASRPGGTSGHSSYNEQFF
TRBV4-1,TRBJ1-1,medium-sized,-,TGCGCCAGCAGCCAAGACAGTATGAACACTGAAGCTTTCTTT,CASSQDSMNTEAFF
TRBV5-5,TRBJ2-7,few,-,TGTGCCAGCAGCTGGGACAAGGGTGAGCAGTACTTC,CASSWDKGEQYF
TRBV30,TRBJ2-1,-,TRBD2,TGTGCCTGGAGCACCGGGACTAGCGGGAAATACAGTGAGCAGTTCTTC,CAWSTGTSGKYSEQFF
TRBV19,TRBJ1-2,many,-,TGTGCCAGTAGTATAGCAGGGAGGCGTTATGGCTACACCTTC,CASSIAGRRYGYTF
TRBV6-6,TRBJ1-5,many,-,TGTGCCAGCAGTCCCGGAGGGGTTAGAAACAATCAGCCCCAGCATTTT,CASSPGGVRNNQPQHF
TRBV4-2,TRBJ1-2,many,TRBD1,TGTGCCAGCAGCCCTACCGGGACAGATATCCTCTATGGCTACACCTTC,CASSPTGTDILYGYTF
TRBV10-3,TRBJ2-1,once,TRBD1,TGTGCCAGCCGGGACAGCACTTACAATGAGCAGTTCTTC,CASRDSTYNEQFF
TRBV6-5,TRBJ2-2,-,TRBD2,TGTGCCAGCAGTTATTCGTTAGCGGGAAGTAACACCGGGGAACTGTTTTTT,CASSYSLAGSNTGELFF
TRBV6-1,TRBJ1-3,-,-,TGTGCCAGTAGTGACCTGACAAGGATAAGAAACACCATATATTTT,CASSDLTRIRNTIYF